The subject of this entry is one TCR beta chain. This sample stems from a study of blood T cell repertoires in COVID-19. Study summary: Some COVID-19 samples were acute and others convalescent; all came from the United States, Italy and Spain. From T cells, B-cell-depleted T cells, or PBMCs came the material, which was cDNA or gDNA.

Here immunoSEQ multiplex PCR was the method, and the copy in TCRdb shows in-frame clones only, minus some. This repertoire shows 250,000 to 350,000 clones, around 82% found once; its top ten account for 15% to 19%. The length of the CDR3 is 15 residues. From germline, CDR1 is LNHDA and CDR2 SQIVND (reference sequence). J was trimmed by 7 bases and V by 9 bases; bases with no gene match: 11. The V call is TRBV19, the J call TRBJ2-1, with 11 nucleotides matching TRBD2. Material: peripheral blood. The sequence derives from a person aged 65-85 years with COVID-19, enrolled during active disease. CDR3 residues: CASRLSGGAGNEQFF. DNA of the CDR3: TGTGCCAGCCGCCTTAGCGGGGGGGCCGGGAATGAGCAGTTCTTC.